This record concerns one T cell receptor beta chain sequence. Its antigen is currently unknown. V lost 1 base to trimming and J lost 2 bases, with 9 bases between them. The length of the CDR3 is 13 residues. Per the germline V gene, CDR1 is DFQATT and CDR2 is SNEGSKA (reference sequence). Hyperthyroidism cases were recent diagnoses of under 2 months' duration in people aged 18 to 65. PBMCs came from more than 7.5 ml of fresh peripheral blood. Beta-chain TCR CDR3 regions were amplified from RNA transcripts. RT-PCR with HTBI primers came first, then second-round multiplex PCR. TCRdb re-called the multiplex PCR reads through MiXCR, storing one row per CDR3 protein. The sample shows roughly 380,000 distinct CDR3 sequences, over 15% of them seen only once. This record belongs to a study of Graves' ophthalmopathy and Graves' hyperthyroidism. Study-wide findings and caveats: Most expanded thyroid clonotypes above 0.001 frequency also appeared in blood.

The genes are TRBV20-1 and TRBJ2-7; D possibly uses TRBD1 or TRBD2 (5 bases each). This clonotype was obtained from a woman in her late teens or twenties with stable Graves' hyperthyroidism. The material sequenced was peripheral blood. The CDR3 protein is CSARGGVAYEQYF. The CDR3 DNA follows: TGCAGTGCTAGAGGAGGGGTCGCCTACGAGCAGTACTTC.